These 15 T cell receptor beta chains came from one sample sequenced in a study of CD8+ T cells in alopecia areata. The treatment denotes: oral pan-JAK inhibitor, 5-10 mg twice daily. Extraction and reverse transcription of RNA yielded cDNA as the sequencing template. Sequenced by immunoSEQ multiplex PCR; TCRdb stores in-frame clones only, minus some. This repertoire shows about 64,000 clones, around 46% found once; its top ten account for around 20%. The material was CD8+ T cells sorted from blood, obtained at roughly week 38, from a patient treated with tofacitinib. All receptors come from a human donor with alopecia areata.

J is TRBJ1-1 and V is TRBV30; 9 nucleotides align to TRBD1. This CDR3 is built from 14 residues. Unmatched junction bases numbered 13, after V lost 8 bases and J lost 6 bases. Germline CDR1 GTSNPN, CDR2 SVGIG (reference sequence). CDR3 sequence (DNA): TGTGCCGCAACCGGGACAGGGAAGAGGGCTGAAGCTTTCTTT. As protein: CAATGTGKRAEAFF.

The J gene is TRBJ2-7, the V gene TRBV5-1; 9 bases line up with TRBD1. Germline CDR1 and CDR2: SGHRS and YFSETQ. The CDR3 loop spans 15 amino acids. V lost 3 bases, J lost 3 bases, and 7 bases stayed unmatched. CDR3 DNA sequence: TGCGCCAGCAGCTGGGGGACAGGGATCGGCTACGAGCAGTACTTC. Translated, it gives CASSWGTGIGYEQYF.

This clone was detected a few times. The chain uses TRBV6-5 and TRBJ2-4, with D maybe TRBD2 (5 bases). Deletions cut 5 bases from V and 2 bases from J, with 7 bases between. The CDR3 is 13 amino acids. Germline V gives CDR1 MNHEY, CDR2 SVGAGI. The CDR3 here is CASSLAPKNIQYF. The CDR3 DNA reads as TGTGCCAGCAGTCTAGCCCCCAAAAACATTCAGTACTTC.

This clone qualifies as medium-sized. This CDR3 is CASAILGEQYF. The CDR3, as DNA: TGTGCCAGCGCAATACTTGGCGAGCAGTACTTC. This chain joins TRBV2 and TRBJ2-7, with no clear D. The V end lost 8 bases, the J end lost 6 bases, and 11 bases lay between the germline ends. Germline V CDR1 and CDR2: SNHLY, FYNNEI. This CDR3 spans 11 amino acids.

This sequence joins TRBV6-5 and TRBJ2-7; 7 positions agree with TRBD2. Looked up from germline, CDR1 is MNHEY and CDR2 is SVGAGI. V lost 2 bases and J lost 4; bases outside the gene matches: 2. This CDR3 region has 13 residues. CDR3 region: CASSYGTTYEQYF. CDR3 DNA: TGTGCCAGCAGTTACGGGACTACGTACGAGCAGTACTTC.

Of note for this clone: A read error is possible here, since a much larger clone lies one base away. The CDR3 sequence: CASSGGGSNQPQHF. The CDR3 bases are TGTGCCAGCAGCGGGGGGGGCAGCAATCAGCCCCAGCATTTT. This chain links TRBV13 with TRBJ1-5; weak D call: TRBD1 (6 bases). Germline lookup yields CDR1 PRHDT and CDR2 FYEKMQ (reference sequence). V was shortened by 5 bases and J by 1 base, with 9 bases between the two germline ends. The CDR3 is made up of 14 amino acids.

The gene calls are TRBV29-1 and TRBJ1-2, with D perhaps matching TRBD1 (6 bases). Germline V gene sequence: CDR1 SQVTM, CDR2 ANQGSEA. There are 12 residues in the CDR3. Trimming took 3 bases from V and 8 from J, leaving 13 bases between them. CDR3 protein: CSVEVGGQGYTF. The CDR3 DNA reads TGCAGCGTTGAGGTCGGGGGGCAGGGCTACACCTTC.

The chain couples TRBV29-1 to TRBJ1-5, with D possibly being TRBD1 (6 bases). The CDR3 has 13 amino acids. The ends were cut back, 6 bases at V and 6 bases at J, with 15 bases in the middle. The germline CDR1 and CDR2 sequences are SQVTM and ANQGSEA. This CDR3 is CSVCRGAGQPQHF. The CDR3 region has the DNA TGCAGCGTCTGTAGGGGGGCGGGTCAGCCCCAGCATTTT.

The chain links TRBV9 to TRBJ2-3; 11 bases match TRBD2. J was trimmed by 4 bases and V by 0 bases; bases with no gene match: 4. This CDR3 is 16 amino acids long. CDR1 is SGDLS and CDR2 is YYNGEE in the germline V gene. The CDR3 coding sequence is TGTGCCAGCAGCGTAGCTATTAGCGGGAGGGCAGATACGCAGTATTTT. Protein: CASSVAISGRADTQYF.

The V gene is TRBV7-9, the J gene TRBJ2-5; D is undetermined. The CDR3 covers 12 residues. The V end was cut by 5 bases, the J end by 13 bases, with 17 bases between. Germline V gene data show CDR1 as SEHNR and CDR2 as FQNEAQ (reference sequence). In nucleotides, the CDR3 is TGTGCCAGCAGCCTGGGCGCACCTATGTGGTACTTC. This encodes CASSLGAPMWYF.

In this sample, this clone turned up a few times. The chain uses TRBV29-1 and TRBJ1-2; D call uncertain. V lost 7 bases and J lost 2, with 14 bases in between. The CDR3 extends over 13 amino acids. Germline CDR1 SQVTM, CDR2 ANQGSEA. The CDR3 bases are TGCAGCGACTTGAAGGGAATCAACTATGGCTACACCTTC. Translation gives CSDLKGINYGYTF.

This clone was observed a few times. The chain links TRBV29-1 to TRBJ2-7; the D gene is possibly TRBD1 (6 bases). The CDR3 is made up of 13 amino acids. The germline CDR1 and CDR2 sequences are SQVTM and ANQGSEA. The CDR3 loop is CSALGGDSYEQYF. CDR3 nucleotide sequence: TGCAGTGCCTTAGGGGGAGACTCCTACGAGCAGTACTTC.

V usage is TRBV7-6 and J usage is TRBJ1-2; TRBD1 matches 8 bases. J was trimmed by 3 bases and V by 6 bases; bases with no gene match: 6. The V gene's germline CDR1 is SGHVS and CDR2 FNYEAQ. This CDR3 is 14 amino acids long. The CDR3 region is CASSPRGRDYGYTF. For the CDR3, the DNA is TGTGCCAGCAGTCCCAGGGGGCGCGACTATGGCTACACCTTC.

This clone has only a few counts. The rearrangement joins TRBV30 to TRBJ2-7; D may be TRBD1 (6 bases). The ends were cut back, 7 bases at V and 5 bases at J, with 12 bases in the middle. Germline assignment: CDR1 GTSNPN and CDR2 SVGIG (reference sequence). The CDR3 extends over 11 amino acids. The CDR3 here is CASGQPNEQYF. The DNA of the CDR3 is TGTGCCTCAGGACAGCCAAACGAGCAGTACTTC.

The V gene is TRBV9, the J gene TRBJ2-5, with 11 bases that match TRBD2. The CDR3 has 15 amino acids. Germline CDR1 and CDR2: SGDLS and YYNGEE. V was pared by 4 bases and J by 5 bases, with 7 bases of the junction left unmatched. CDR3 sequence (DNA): TGTGCCAGCAGCATTAGCGGGAGGGCCGGGGAGACCCAGTACTTC. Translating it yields CASSISGRAGETQYF. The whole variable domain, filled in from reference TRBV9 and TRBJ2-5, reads DSGVTQTPKHLITATGQRVTLRCSPRSGDLSVYWYQQSLDQGLQFLIQYYNGEERAKGNILERFSAQQFPDLHSELNLSSLELGDSALYFCASSISGRAGETQYFGPGTRLLVL.